This entry concerns a single TCR beta chain. Its antigen is not identified. PCR was performed using 60 Vbeta and 13 Jbeta primers. Sequenced by immunoSEQ multiplex PCR; TCRdb stores in-frame clones only, minus some. Among under 200,000 clones listed, roughly 79% were seen once. This specimen belongs to a study of cytomegalovirus exposure and HLA in healthy donors. The wider study: Sequencing of roughly 180 million T cells in an earlier analysis found around 100 million unique TCR beta sequences.

The germline V and J ends were trimmed by 6 bases and 0 bases, with 8 bases remaining between them. Per the germline V gene, CDR1 is SNHLY and CDR2 is FYNNEI. The CDR3 covers 14 residues. Study-wide findings and caveats: Excluded: some indistinguishable V segments such as TRBV6-2 and TRBV6-3. Based on reports, TCR beta sequences accurately predicted HLA-A and HLA-B alleles for most subjects.

V usage is TRBV2 and J usage is TRBJ1-4, with D maybe TRBD1 (6 bases). Sequencing was performed on PBMCs. The TCR comes from a man aged 25 to 40 in good health and CMV-seronegative. The CDR3 DNA is TGTGCCAGCAGGAACAGGGCAACTAATGAAAAACTGTTTTTT. Translating it yields CASRNRATNEKLFF.